This T cell receptor beta chain was observed in a study of cytomegalovirus exposure and HLA in healthy donors. General study findings and limits: According to a subsequent analysis, TCR clusters identified in the first cohort showed a tendency to co-occur across the 120 or so validation repertoires.

Assay used: immunoSEQ multiplex PCR; TCRdb lists only in-frame clones, some missing. Among about 56,000 clones listed, roughly 93% were seen once. As regards this clone: Antigen specificity is unknown.

The source of this sequence is a young woman in good health and CMV-seropositive. Source material: PBMCs.

The CDR3, as DNA: TGTGCCAGCAGCTTAGACAGGGAATATTCACCCCTCCACTTT. Translation: CASSLDREYSPLHF. V gene TRBV7-8 combines with J gene TRBJ1-6, with D possibly matching TRBD1 (6 bases). The CDR3 loop spans 14 amino acids. V dropped 1 base and J dropped 8 bases, with 9 bases sitting between them. Germline V gene lookup returns CDR1 SGHVS and CDR2 FQNEAQ.